This entry lists 31 T cell receptor beta chains sequenced from one sample in a study of blood T cell repertoires in COVID-19 (dated by TCRdb to 2018 to 2020). Library preparation employed the immunoSEQ multiplex PCR assay. TCRdb carries this immuneACCESS record with in-frame sequences only. Its versions omit some clonotypes, under half of them owing to an unresolved V gene in the studies checked, with the rest unexplained. The sample contains about 130,000 clones, over 80% of them found a single time. The top ten hold roughly 10% of the sample. Material for sequencing was peripheral blood. The receptors stem from a man aged 35-49 years with active or convalescent COVID-19.

The chain combines TRBV3-1 (or the pseudogene TRBV3-2) with TRBJ1-6; 8 bases line up with TRBD1. The CDR3 is 16 residues long. J gave up 4 bases and V 3 bases, and 5 bases lay outside the gene matches. Germline CDR1 is LGHDT and CDR2 is YNNKEL (reference sequence). CDR3 amino acids: CASSQAGQEYNSPLHF. CDR3 DNA sequence: TGTGCCAGCAGCCAGGCGGGACAGGAGTATAATTCACCCCTCCACTTT.

The chain carries TRBV9 and TRBJ2-3, with a possible D match to TRBD2 (6 bases). Trimming took 0 bases from V and 4 from J, leaving 9 bases between them. The germline V gene encodes CDR1 SGDLS and CDR2 YYNGEE. This CDR3 is built from 14 residues. The CDR3 DNA is TGTGCCAGCAGCGTAGCGGGGGACCCAGATACGCAGTATTTT. Translated, it gives CASSVAGDPDTQYF. The full variable domain, its missing parts supplied by reference TRBV9 and TRBJ2-3, is DSGVTQTPKHLITATGQRVTLRCSPRSGDLSVYWYQQSLDQGLQFLIQYYNGEERAKGNILERFSAQQFPDLHSELNLSSLELGDSALYFCASSVAGDPDTQYFGPGTRLTVL.

The chain carries TRBV7-2 and TRBJ1-2; tentative D call: TRBD1 (5 bases). The CDR3 spans 13 residues. V lost 0 bases and J lost 7, with 9 bases in between. In germline, CDR1 is SGHTA, CDR2 FQGNSA. CDR3 coding DNA: TGTGCCAGCAGCTTAGCAGGGGCCGGTGGCTACACCTTC. Amino acids: CASSLAGAGGYTF.

This clone is labeled as medium-sized (0.01 to 0.1%). As DNA, the CDR3 is TGCGCCAGCACTACCGACAGGGGGCGTCAGCCCCAGCATTTT. Amino acid sequence: CASTTDRGRQPQHF. The chain joins TRBV23-1 to TRBJ1-5; TRBD1 aligns across 10 bases. TRBV23-1 is sorted into the ORF group, with uncertain function. J lost 6 bases, V lost 7 bases, and 6 bases had no gene match. This CDR3 comprises 14 residues.

The chain couples TRBV6-6 to TRBJ1-2; D may be TRBD1 (5 bases). This CDR3 region has 11 residues. Trimming removed 4 bases at V and 13 bases at J, with 13 bases between. Germline V CDR1 and CDR2: MNHNY, SVGAGI (reference sequence). CDR3 DNA: TGTGCCAGCAGTTCCGACAGCATCTGCACCTTC. Translating it yields CASSSDSICTF.

The chain uses TRBV11-2 and TRBJ2-2; 7 nucleotides align to TRBD2. After removal of 5 bases from V and 7 bases from J, the junction contained 13 bases not matched to a gene. CDR1 is SGHAT and CDR2 is FQNNGV in the germline V gene. The CDR3 runs to 16 residues. As DNA, the CDR3 is TGTGCCAGCAGCCCCCGGGAGGCAGGGAATAGCGGGGAGCTGTTTTTT. Translating gives CASSPREAGNSGELFF.

Concerning this clone itself: In the same sample, other DNA sequences code for this CDR3. The chain couples TRBV6-4 to TRBJ2-3, with 13 bases lining up with TRBD2. The germline V gene has CDR1 MRHNA and CDR2 SNTAGT. V shed 3 bases, J shed 3 bases, and the junction held 0 bases outside the gene matches. This CDR3 has 15 amino acids. The CDR3 sequence: CASSETSGGTDTQYF. In nucleotides, the CDR3 is TGTGCCAGCAGTGAGACTAGCGGGGGGACAGATACGCAGTATTTT.

This chain joins TRBV27 and TRBJ2-6; no reliable D call. Germline lookup yields CDR1 MNHEY and CDR2 SMNVEV (reference sequence). This CDR3 comprises 16 residues. The germline V and J ends were trimmed by 5 bases and 0 bases, with 11 bases remaining between them. As DNA, the CDR3 is TGTGCCAGCAGTCCGCGACTCCTCTCTGGGGCCAACGTCCTGACTTTC. Its translation: CASSPRLLSGANVLTF.

The gene calls are TRBV6-4 and TRBJ1-5; no reliable D call. Germline assignment: CDR1 MRHNA and CDR2 SNTAGT. The CDR3 is 14 residues long. Trimming left V 1 base short and J 5 bases short, with 9 bases between. Written as DNA, the CDR3 is TGTGCCAGCAGTGACTGGGCACCCCATCAGCCCCAGCATTTT. Protein product: CASSDWAPHQPQHF.

This sequence joins TRBV15 and TRBJ2-7, with 9 bases lining up with TRBD2. Looked up from germline, CDR1 is LNHNV and CDR2 is YYDKDF (reference sequence). With 7 bases clipped from V and 5 bases from J, the junction kept 9 bases outside the gene matches. This CDR3 is built from 14 residues. The chain's CDR3 is CATKAGGGAHEQYF. The CDR3 DNA is TGTGCCACCAAAGCAGGCGGGGGGGCCCACGAGCAGTACTTC.

This sequence joins TRBV6-5 and TRBJ2-7; 10 bases align to TRBD1. The CDR3 is 14 amino acids. Germline lookup yields CDR1 MNHEY and CDR2 SVGAGI. The junction had 6 bases not matched to a gene; V was cut back by 6 bases and J by 4 bases. The CDR3 is CASSRQGAGYEQYF. DNA for the CDR3: TGTGCCAGCAGCCGACAGGGGGCGGGATACGAGCAGTACTTC.

The J gene is TRBJ2-5, the V gene TRBV6-4, with 11 bases fitting TRBD1. The CDR3 covers 13 residues. After removal of 7 bases from V and 7 bases from J, the junction contained 5 bases not matched to a gene. Germline V gene lookup returns CDR1 MRHNA and CDR2 SNTAGT. Written as DNA, the CDR3 is TGTGCCAGCAAAGGACAGGGGGCAAGGACCCAGTACTTC. Amino acid sequence: CASKGQGARTQYF.

The genes are TRBV27 and TRBJ1-1; 7 nucleotides match TRBD1. Trimming at V came to 0 bases and at J to 5 bases, leaving 6 bases not matched to a gene. This CDR3 has 15 residues. The germline CDR1 and CDR2 sequences are MNHEY and SMNVEV (reference sequence). This chain's CDR3 is CASSLSATGVTEAFF. In DNA form, the CDR3 reads TGTGCCAGCAGTTTATCGGCTACAGGGGTTACTGAAGCTTTCTTT.

The rearrangement links TRBV7-6 to TRBJ2-7, with TRBD2 matching 12 bases. Trimming took 4 bases from V and 3 from J; bases not matched to a gene: 4. The germline CDR1 and CDR2 sequences are SGHVS and FNYEAQ. The CDR3 spans 15 residues. Written as DNA, the CDR3 is TGTGCCAGCAGCTCGACTAGCGGGGGTCTCTACGAGCAGTACTTC. Translated: CASSSTSGGLYEQYF.

J is TRBJ1-2 and V is TRBV19; D is unclear. This CDR3 has 18 amino acids. The germline V and J ends were trimmed by 8 bases and 3 bases, with 28 bases remaining between them. Germline lookup yields CDR1 LNHDA and CDR2 SQIVND (reference sequence). The CDR3 loop is CASSTRAAYLPLDYGYTF. CDR3 nucleotide sequence: TGTGCCAGTTCAACGCGGGCCGCATACCTCCCGCTCGACTATGGCTACACCTTC.

The rearrangement joins TRBV27 to TRBJ2-1; the match to TRBD2 covers 10 bases. Germline lookup yields CDR1 MNHEY and CDR2 SMNVEV (reference sequence). The CDR3 length is 16 residues. V shed 2 bases, J shed 5 bases, and the junction held 6 bases outside the gene matches. CDR3: CASSLRASGGDNEQFF. As DNA, the CDR3 is TGTGCCAGCAGTTTAAGGGCTAGCGGGGGAGACAATGAGCAGTTCTTC.

The J gene is TRBJ1-2, the V gene TRBV5-4; D call uncertain. The germline V gene has CDR1 SGHNT and CDR2 YYREEE (reference sequence). This CDR3 comprises 15 residues. Between the trimmed V and J ends, which lost 0 bases and 0 bases, there was a span of 9 bases. The CDR3 DNA is TGTGCCAGCAGCTTGGATCCGGGAACTAACTATGGCTACACCTTC. This gives the protein CASSLDPGTNYGYTF. Filled out from reference TRBV5-4 and TRBJ1-2, the complete variable domain reads ETGVTQSPTHLIKTRGQQVTLRCSSQSGHNTVSWYQQALGQGPQFIFQYYREEENGRGNFPPRFSGLQFPNYSSELNVNALELDDSALYLCASSLDPGTNYGYTFGSGTRLTVV.

The V call is TRBV3-1 (or the pseudogene TRBV3-2), the J call TRBJ1-6; possible D gene TRBD1, 6 bases. The germline gives CDR1 LGHDT, CDR2 YNNKEL (reference sequence). V was cut by 1 base and J by 4 bases, with 8 bases left in between. CDR3 length: 15 residues. CDR3 bases: TGTGCCAGCAGCCAAGGACAGGTATATAATTCACCCCTCCACTTT. Its translation: CASSQGQVYNSPLHF.

The chain joins TRBV7-2 to TRBJ1-2; 7 bases fit TRBD1. Germline V gene data show CDR1 as SGHTA and CDR2 as FQGNSA. Unmatched junction bases numbered 8, after V lost 5 bases and J lost 8 bases. The CDR3 has 13 amino acids. The CDR3 sequence is CASSQTGVRGYTF. For the CDR3, the DNA is TGTGCCAGCAGCCAAACAGGGGTTCGCGGCTACACCTTC.

This clone appeared once. The chain uses TRBV6-5 and TRBJ2-7, with D tentatively TRBD2 (6 bases). The CDR3 totals 15 residues. V lost 0 bases to trimming and J lost 5 bases, with 14 bases between them. Per germline, CDR1 MNHEY and CDR2 SVGAGI. The CDR3 DNA reads TGTGCCAGCAGTTACTCGCGCGGGGTCGTCGACGAGCAGTACTTC. This sequence encodes CASSYSRGVVDEQYF.

This clone showed up just once. This rearrangement joins TRBV15 to TRBJ1-2; a weak D match, TRBD1 (5 bases). The germline V gene has CDR1 LNHNV and CDR2 YYDKDF (reference sequence). Trimming shortened V by 0 bases and J by 8 bases, and 25 bases separated the two germline ends. The CDR3 has 18 residues. The CDR3 nucleotides are TGTGCCACCAGCAGAGATGCCGATCCAGGGACCGTCGCGGGAGGCTACACCTTC. It is translated as CATSRDADPGTVAGGYTF. Based on the CDR3 plus reference TRBV15 and TRBJ1-2, the full variable domain is DAMVIQNPRYQVTQFGKPVTLSCSQTLNHNVMYWYQQKSSQAPKLLFHYYDKDFNNEADTPDNFQSRRPNTSFCFLDIRSPGLGDTAMYLCATSRDADPGTVAGGYTFGSGTRLTVV.

The rearrangement joins TRBV5-1 to TRBJ1-6, with D unclear. The CDR3 is 14 amino acids. V gave up 0 bases and J gave up 7 bases, with 8 bases separating them. Germline CDR1 and CDR2: SGHRS and YFSETQ. CDR3 sequence (DNA): TGCGCCAGCAGCTTGGTCTGGCAGAATTCACCCCTCCACTTT. Translated: CASSLVWQNSPLHF.

This clone is a singleton in its sample. The gene calls are TRBV19 and TRBJ1-6, with no clear D. The V gene lost 5 bases and the J gene lost 0 bases, with 11 bases spanning the gap. Looked up from germline, CDR1 is LNHDA and CDR2 is SQIVND (reference sequence). The CDR3 has 16 amino acids. The CDR3 loop is CASSPTWSSYNSPLHF. DNA for the CDR3: TGTGCCAGTAGTCCGACCTGGAGCTCCTATAATTCACCCCTCCACTTT.

The J gene is TRBJ1-6, the V gene TRBV7-3; 11 nucleotides align to TRBD1. CDR1 SGHTA and CDR2 FQGTGA come from the germline V gene. The CDR3 runs 15 residues. Trimming removed 5 bases from V and 10 bases from J; junction bases left unmatched: 7. In nucleotides, the CDR3 is TGTGCCAGCAGCCCTTCGGGGACAGGGGGATCACCCCTCCACTTT. Residues: CASSPSGTGGSPLHF.

V usage is TRBV12-3 or TRBV12-4 and J usage is TRBJ2-1; 7 bases are shared with TRBD2. Losses at the gene ends were 5 bases for V and 5 bases for J; bases not matched to a gene: 3. This CDR3 has 13 amino acids. CDR3 sequence: CASSLLANNEQFF. CDR3 sequence (DNA): TGTGCCAGCAGTCTACTAGCGAACAATGAGCAGTTCTTC.

The V gene is TRBV29-1, the J gene TRBJ2-7; 9 nucleotides match TRBD1. This CDR3 is 14 amino acids long. Germline CDR1 SQVTM, CDR2 ANQGSEA. Germline trimming cut 2 bases from V and 3 bases from J; bases unmatched to any gene: 5. The DNA for the CDR3 is TGCAGCGTTGAAAAGACAGGGGGAATCTACGAGCAGTACTTC. This gives the protein CSVEKTGGIYEQYF.

This chain links TRBV3-1 (or the pseudogene TRBV3-2) with TRBJ2-4; 13 positions agree with TRBD2. Per germline, CDR1 LGHDT and CDR2 YNNKEL (reference sequence). V lost 5 bases and J lost 6; bases outside the gene matches: 7. This CDR3 is 16 amino acids long. CDR3 coding DNA: TGTGCCAGCAGCTTAACTAGCGGGGGGGCGGGAAACATTCAGTACTTC. Protein sequence: CASSLTSGGAGNIQYF.

The genes are TRBV29-1 and TRBJ1-2; 7 bases align to TRBD1. The germline gives CDR1 SQVTM, CDR2 ANQGSEA. This CDR3 spans 13 amino acids. J gave up 4 bases and V 3 bases, and 5 bases lay outside the gene matches. The CDR3 is CSVERNRGYGYTF. The CDR3 DNA reads as TGCAGCGTTGAGAGGAACAGGGGCTATGGCTACACCTTC.

This rearrangement joins TRBV4-3 to TRBJ2-2; 10 bases are shared with TRBD2. Germline CDR1 reads LGHNA; CDR2 reads YSLEER. With V trimmed by 0 bases and J by 5 bases, 12 bases remained unmatched. The CDR3 sequence is 19 residues long. The CDR3 DNA reads TGCGCCAGCAGCCAAGATGCGGCTAGCGGGGGCCGGAGAACCGGGGAGCTGTTTTTT. Translating it yields CASSQDAASGGRRTGELFF.

CDR3 DNA sequence: TGTGCCAGCATCGATGTTCAGGGGAAGAACACTGAAGCTTTCTTT. Translated, it gives CASIDVQGKNTEAFF. V and J are TRBV6-5 and TRBJ1-1; the D gene is possibly TRBD1 (6 bases). Per the germline V gene, CDR1 is MNHEY and CDR2 is SVGAGI. The CDR3 is 15 amino acids. The V end was cut by 7 bases, the J end by 1 base, with 16 bases between.

This clone was observed once. The chain is built from TRBV29-1 and TRBJ2-1, with TRBD2 matching over 9 bases. Germline lookup yields CDR1 SQVTM and CDR2 ANQGSEA. Germline trimming cut 4 bases from V and 6 bases from J; bases unmatched to any gene: 4. This CDR3 comprises 13 residues. CDR3 nucleotide sequence: TGCAGCGTTGCGGCTAGCGGGGCCAATGAGCAGTTCTTC. As protein: CSVAASGANEQFF.